These T cell receptor beta chains were read from a single sample in a study of blood T cell repertoires in COVID-19. The repertoire was sequenced with immunoSEQ multiplex PCR; TCRdb's copy has only in-frame clones and lacks some. This sample yields tens of thousands of clones, of which 84% are seen a single time; about 1.6% belongs to the top ten. The specimen was peripheral blood. The receptor set was obtained from a man aged 50 to 59 with acute or convalescent COVID-19. The CDR3 runs from the conserved cysteine through the conserved F or W. Fields, in order: D gene, J gene, clone size, V gene, CDR3 protein, CDR3 DNA. The D gene is left open where the match is weak. Not all rows give a size; the values are once, few, many and, for expanded clones, a class.

>TRBD1|TRBJ2-1|.|TRBV5-4
CASSPVTGVYNEQFF
TGTGCCAGCAGCCCAGTGACAGGGGTTTACAATGAGCAGTTCTTC
>TRBD1|TRBJ2-3|once|TRBV2
CASSAQGAGDTQYF
TGTGCCAGCAGTGCACAGGGGGCAGGAGATACGCAGTATTTT
>TRBD2|TRBJ2-3|.|TRBV3-1/TRBV3-2
CASSQPPLLAGDGTDTQYF
TGTGCCAGCAGCCAACCTCCACTACTAGCGGGAGATGGCACAGATACGCAGTATTTT
>TRBD2|TRBJ2-5|.|TRBV13
CASSWGLAGTQETQYF
TGTGCCAGCAGCTGGGGACTAGCGGGGACGCAAGAGACCCAGTACTTC
>.|TRBJ2-7|.|TRBV5-4
CASSPESGAYEQYF
TGTGCCAGCAGCCCCGAGTCAGGTGCCTACGAGCAGTACTTC
>TRBD1|TRBJ1-2|.|TRBV5-1
CASSLGQGAADGYTF
TGCGCCAGCAGCTTGGGACAGGGGGCGGCGGATGGCTACACCTTC
>TRBD1|TRBJ2-1|once|TRBV10-3
CAISSPRDRAYNEQFF
TGTGCCATCAGCTCCCCCCGGGACAGGGCTTACAATGAGCAGTTCTTC
>TRBD1|TRBJ1-2|once|TRBV15
CATRGQGIGYTF
TGTGCCACCAGGGGACAGGGCATTGGCTACACCTTC
>TRBD2|TRBJ2-5|.|TRBV4-1
CASSLTAGGQKTQYF
TGCGCCAGCAGCCTCACCGCGGGGGGCCAAAAGACCCAGTACTTC
>.|TRBJ1-5|.|TRBV3-1/TRBV3-2
CASSQTVGQPQHF
TGTGCCAGCAGCCAAACCGTCGGTCAGCCCCAGCATTTT
>.|TRBJ2-5|once|TRBV5-1
CASSLEEGETQYF
TGCGCCAGCAGCTTGGAGGAGGGGGAGACCCAGTACTTC
>.|TRBJ2-5|.|TRBV28
CASSSPVDYSGETQYF
TGTGCCAGCAGTTCGCCGGTGGACTATTCCGGGGAGACCCAGTACTTC
>TRBD1|TRBJ1-3|.|TRBV3-1/TRBV3-2
CASSPGDSGTGNRNTIYF
TGTGCCAGCAGCCCGGGGGATTCCGGGACAGGGAACCGAAACACCATATATTTT
>TRBD2|TRBJ2-3|.|TRBV10-1
CASSSGLGTDTQYF
TGCGCCAGCTCTAGCGGGCTGGGCACAGATACGCAGTATTTT
>.|TRBJ1-5|.|TRBV29-1
CSVSPGWNQPQHF
TGCAGCGTCAGTCCAGGGTGGAATCAGCCCCAGCATTTT
>.|TRBJ1-5|.|TRBV6-2/TRBV6-3
CASSRNGVTGEEPQHF
TGTGCCAGCAGTCGGAACGGGGTCACCGGAGAAGAGCCCCAGCATTTT
>.|TRBJ2-3|.|TRBV28
CASGGHPTDTQYF
TGTGCCAGCGGGGGACATCCGACAGATACGCAGTATTTT
>TRBD1|TRBJ2-6|.|TRBV28
CASTDPGTGVSGANVLTF
TGTGCCAGCACGGACCCCGGGACAGGGGTTTCTGGGGCCAACGTCCTGACTTTC
>.|TRBJ2-7|.|TRBV28
CASSLASYEQYF
TGTGCCAGCAGCCTGGCTAGCTACGAGCAGTACTTC
>.|TRBJ2-7|few|TRBV19
CASSGTGGAYEQYF
TGTGCCAGTAGTGGTACAGGGGGGGCCTACGAGCAGTACTTC
>.|TRBJ1-3|.|TRBV6-6
CASSYSTGFGNTIYF
TGTGCCAGCAGTTACTCGACGGGGTTTGGAAACACCATATATTTT
>.|TRBJ1-6|.|TRBV4-1
CASSQGGSGVTSPLHF
TGCGCCAGCAGCCAAGGAGGATCAGGGGTGACTTCACCCCTCCACTTT
>TRBD2|TRBJ2-5|.|TRBV7-2
CASSLFGSGRASAETQYF
TGTGCCAGCAGCTTATTCGGAAGCGGGAGGGCCAGCGCAGAGACCCAGTACTTC
>.|TRBJ1-4|.|TRBV6-5
CASGAGSKHEKLFF
TGTGCCAGCGGCGCCGGGTCCAAACATGAAAAACTGTTTTTT
>.|TRBJ2-5|.|TRBV10-2
CASSGSLSAQYF
TGCGCCAGCAGCGGGTCCTTGTCCGCCCAGTACTTC
>TRBD1|TRBJ2-1|.|TRBV30
CAWSSGTGTNEQFF
TGTGCCTGGAGTTCCGGGACAGGGACCAATGAGCAGTTCTTC
>.|TRBJ1-2|.|TRBV18
CASSPISSPRAYGYTF
TGTGCCAGCTCACCGATATCGAGTCCGAGAGCGTATGGCTACACCTTC
>.|TRBJ2-1|.|TRBV19
CASSWAGNEQFF
TGTGCCAGTAGCTGGGCGGGGAATGAGCAGTTCTTC
>TRBD2|TRBJ2-3|.|TRBV24-1
CATSDDLAGATDTQYF
TGTGCCACCAGTGATGACCTAGCGGGTGCCACAGATACGCAGTATTTT
>.|TRBJ2-2|once|TRBV28
CASILGGVNTGELFF
TGTGCCAGCATCCTTGGAGGGGTTAACACCGGGGAGCTGTTTTTT
>TRBD1|TRBJ1-2|few|TRBV6-5
CASSYRQGRDGYTF
TGTGCCAGCAGTTATCGACAGGGTCGGGATGGCTACACCTTC
>.|TRBJ1-2|.|TRBV27
CASSATGLSYTF
TGTGCCAGCAGTGCGACAGGATTAAGCTACACCTTC
>TRBD1|TRBJ2-1|few|TRBV19
CASTGDRGLFF
TGTGCCAGTACTGGGGACAGGGGTTTGTTCTTC
>.|TRBJ2-7|once|TRBV27
CASSPHTGTPYEQYF
TGTGCCAGCAGTCCTCATACCGGGACACCCTACGAGCAGTACTTC
>TRBD2|TRBJ2-1|.|TRBV9
CASSVDPASGRAGEQFF
TGTGCCAGCAGCGTAGATCCCGCCAGCGGGAGGGCGGGTGAGCAGTTCTTC
>.|TRBJ1-1|.|TRBV7-2
CASTELRGRGISTAFF
TGTGCCAGCACCGAACTCAGGGGTAGAGGGATTTCTACGGCTTTCTTT
>.|TRBJ1-2|.|TRBV5-1
CASSLALGGGSYGYTF
TGCGCCAGCAGCTTGGCCCTAGGGGGTGGGTCCTATGGCTACACCTTC
>TRBD2|TRBJ2-1|.|TRBV19
CASSIALSGGLNEQFF
TGTGCCAGTAGTATAGCGCTTAGCGGGGGACTCAATGAGCAGTTCTTC
>.|TRBJ2-7|.|TRBV28
CASRRQGDYEQYF
TGTGCCAGCAGGCGGCAGGGCGACTACGAGCAGTACTTC
>.|TRBJ2-2|.|TRBV11-2
CASSMGWSTGELFF
TGTGCCAGCAGCATGGGTTGGAGCACCGGGGAGCTGTTTTTT
>.|TRBJ1-3|.|TRBV14
CASSPGRDTIYF
TGTGCCAGCAGCCCAGGGAGGGACACCATATATTTT
>TRBD2|TRBJ2-1|.|TRBV19
CASRDFGLAENNEQFF
TGTGCCAGTAGGGACTTCGGACTAGCGGAAAACAATGAGCAGTTCTTC